Given below is one T cell receptor beta chain in context. Other nucleotide sequences in the sample specify the same CDR3. The data belong to a study of blood T cell repertoires in COVID-19. Whole-study context: Acute and convalescent COVID-19 samples came from the United States, Italy and Spain.

CDR3 length equals 13 residues. The germline V gene encodes CDR1 MNHEY and CDR2 SVGAGI. V shed 6 bases and J shed 3 bases, with 12 bases lying between them. As handled by the study authors: Reference gene primer amplification gave estimated nucleated cell counts. Data came from immunoSEQ multiplex PCR; TCRdb stores just in-frame clones and leaves some out. V and J calls and clone size come straight from that table; D and trimming were deduced from the DNA. The repertoire holds approximately 250,000 clones, with approximately 85% as singletons. Participants were aged roughly 18 to 89 years, lived in 20 to 30 US areas, and enrolled virtually. Grouping used clinical history reported by participants in a survey and questionnaire.

This clonotype was obtained from a woman aged 50 to 60 with acute COVID-19. Sequencing was carried out using PBMCs or T cells enriched from blood (not recorded which). The V call is TRBV6-5, the J call TRBJ2-7, with D possibly matching TRBD1 (6 bases). The CDR3 loop is CASSLGQDYEQYF. In DNA, the CDR3 is TGTGCCAGCAGCCTGGGACAAGACTACGAGCAGTACTTC.